One sample yielded the 14 T cell receptor beta chains listed below, sequenced in a study of blood T cell repertoires in COVID-19. Clones were read by immunoSEQ multiplex PCR, and TCRdb kept only the in-frame ones, dropping some. The repertoire includes under 300,000 clones, approximately 82% of them detected once, and about 2% sits in the top ten. The sequenced sample consisted of peripheral blood. Every receptor here comes from a man aged 30 to 45 who had recovered from COVID-19.

The chain joins TRBV11-2 to TRBJ2-5; unclear D gene. CDR1 and CDR2 from the germline V gene are SGHAT and FQNNGV. CDR3 length: 13 amino acids. The germline V and J ends were trimmed by 2 bases and 5 bases, with 9 bases remaining between them. This CDR3 is CASSLTRMETQYF. The CDR3 bases are TGTGCCAGCAGCTTAACCAGAATGGAGACCCAGTACTTC.

DNA for the CDR3: TGTGCCAGTAGTATAGGAGGGGGACAGGGGAACACCGGGGAGCTGTTTTTT. Protein: CASSIGGGQGNTGELFF. The rearrangement joins TRBV19 to TRBJ2-2; 9 bases are shared with TRBD1. The germline gives CDR1 LNHDA, CDR2 SQIVND (reference sequence). Trimming at V came to 1 base and at J to 1 base, leaving 4 bases not matched to a gene. CDR3 length equals 17 residues.

V is TRBV19 and J is TRBJ1-2, with 8 bases matching TRBD1. The CDR3 is 12 residues long. Trimming took 6 bases from V and 4 from J; bases not matched to a gene: 1. Germline CDR1 reads LNHDA; CDR2 reads SQIVND (reference sequence). CDR3 DNA: TGTGCCAGTAGGGACAGGGCCTATGGCTACACCTTC. Translation gives CASRDRAYGYTF.

By share, this clone counts as medium-sized. The gene calls are TRBV2 and TRBJ2-5, with D tentatively TRBD2 (6 bases). Germline CDR1 and CDR2: SNHLY and FYNNEI. Trimming left V 6 bases short and J 3 bases short, with 17 bases between. The CDR3 is 15 amino acids. CDR3 nucleotides: TGTGCCAGCAGCGCATTCCCGGGAGCGAAAGAGACCCAGTACTTC. As protein: CASSAFPGAKETQYF.

This clone was recorded a few times. The V call is TRBV7-9, the J call TRBJ1-1; D call uncertain. Germline V gene lookup returns CDR1 SEHNR and CDR2 FQNEAQ (reference sequence). V was trimmed by 5 bases and J by 0 bases, leaving 10 bases between them. This CDR3 has 14 residues. CDR3 bases: TGTGCCAGCAGCCCGCAAAGCCTGAACACTGAAGCTTTCTTT. Protein: CASSPQSLNTEAFF. The full variable domain, rest sourced from reference TRBV7-9 and TRBJ1-1, is DTGVSQNPRHKITKRGQNVTFRCDPISEHNRLYWYRQTLGQGPEFLTYFQNEAQLEKSRLLSDRFSAERPKGSFSTLEIQRTEQGDSAMYLCASSPQSLNTEAFFGQGTRLTVV.

About this clone: The sample contains more than one DNA sequence encoding this CDR3. The chain carries TRBV18 and TRBJ1-1; D not certain. CDR1 and CDR2 (germline): KGHSH, LQKENI. Trimming removed 1 base at V and 1 base at J, with 4 bases between. The CDR3 covers 13 residues. The CDR3 DNA is TGTGCCAGCTCACCACTGCGGAACACTGAAGCTTTCTTT. As protein: CASSPLRNTEAFF.

V gene TRBV21-1 combines with J gene TRBJ1-6. TRBV21-1 corresponds to a pseudogene. The CDR3 totals 18 residues. CDR3 sequence reads: CASSNPYTPPRGLSPLHF. In nucleotides, the CDR3 is TGTGCCAGCAGCAATCCCTATACCCCCCCCCGGGGACTATCACCCCTCCACTTT.

The V gene is TRBV27, the J gene TRBJ2-1; 7 positions agree with TRBD2. Germline assignment: CDR1 MNHEY and CDR2 SMNVEV (reference sequence). The CDR3 covers 18 residues. The junction had 13 bases not matched to a gene; V was cut back by 5 bases and J by 0 bases. CDR3 sequence reads: CASSPRAGLYSSYNEQFF. Here the CDR3 DNA reads TGTGCCAGCAGTCCCAGAGCGGGGCTTTACAGCTCCTACAATGAGCAGTTCTTC.

This rearrangement joins TRBV2 to TRBJ1-5, with 11 bases lining up with TRBD1. CDR1 and CDR2 (germline): SNHLY, FYNNEI. The J segment lost 7 bases and the V segment lost 6 bases, leaving 8 bases of the junction unmatched. CDR3 length equals 15 residues. DNA of the CDR3: TGTGCCAGCAGAATCGGACAGGGGGCCGGGCAGCCCCAGCATTTT. Translating it yields CASRIGQGAGQPQHF.

CDR3 loop: CASSPRGPSSYEQYV. The DNA for the CDR3 is TGTGCCAGCAGTCCGCGGGGGCCCAGCTCCTACGAGCAGTACGTC. The rearrangement joins TRBV6-2 or TRBV6-3 to TRBJ2-7, with D perhaps matching TRBD2 (7 bases). V was clipped by 5 bases and J by 0 bases, with 14 bases between them. From germline, CDR1 is MNHEY and CDR2 SVGEGT. There are 15 residues in the CDR3.

The chain couples TRBV18 to TRBJ1-4, with 7 bases lining up with TRBD1. After removal of 5 bases from V and 4 bases from J, the junction contained 10 bases not matched to a gene. Looked up from germline, CDR1 is KGHSH and CDR2 is LQKENI. CDR3 size: 16 residues. The CDR3 DNA follows: TGTGCCAGCTCAGGACAAGGACAGGACAATAATGAAAAACTGTTTTTT. Translated, it gives CASSGQGQDNNEKLFF.

The chain uses TRBV3-1 (or the pseudogene TRBV3-2) and TRBJ2-3; perhaps TRBD2 as D (6 bases). This CDR3 spans 14 amino acids. CDR1 LGHDT and CDR2 YNNKEL come from the germline V gene (reference sequence). V was clipped by 4 bases and J by 1 base, with 9 bases between them. The CDR3 DNA reads as TGTGCCAGCAGCCCGGGACTGGGCACAGATACGCAGTATTTT. Translating gives CASSPGLGTDTQYF.

The gene calls are TRBV27 and TRBJ1-2, with D maybe TRBD1 (5 bases). This CDR3 comprises 13 residues. Germline values: CDR1 MNHEY, CDR2 SMNVEV (reference sequence). Trimming took 5 bases from V and 2 from J, leaving 9 bases between them. The CDR3 DNA sequence: TGTGCCAGCAGTCCAGGGTCCAACTATGGCTACACCTTC. This codes for CASSPGSNYGYTF.

The V and J genes are TRBV7-2 and TRBJ2-3; 7 bases line up with TRBD1. CDR3 length: 15 amino acids. CDR1 and CDR2 from the germline V gene are SGHTA and FQGNSA. Trimming took 1 base from V and 2 from J; bases not matched to a gene: 3. The CDR3 bases are TGTGCCAGCAGCTTAGAGGGGGCGTTCACAGATACGCAGTATTTT. Its protein is CASSLEGAFTDTQYF.